The 22 T cell receptor beta chains in this list originate from one sample, sequenced in a study of T cell clusters in autoimmune cytopenias. Multiplex touch-down PCR amplified TRB using TRB-A and TRB-B pools in one tube. TCRdb reprocessed the multiplex PCR reads; each CDR3 protein has one entry and no DNA is given. The sample features fewer than 4,500 distinct CDR3 sequences, with 30% to 45% in its top ten. TRB was amplified from about 250 ng of peripheral blood genomic DNA per sample. The specimen was peripheral blood. The receptors stem from a human donor with an autoimmune cytopenia or autoimmune hepatitis (not recorded which).

The chain couples TRBV6-2 or TRBV6-3 to TRBJ1-5; TCRdb names TRBD1, which stays unverified in the absence of DNA. This CDR3 comprises 17 residues. Germline CDR1 and CDR2: MNHEY and SVGEGT. This CDR3 reads CASSSYLTGSGNQPQHF.

The rearrangement links TRBV24-1 to TRBJ2-3; TCRdb's D gene call, TRBD2, goes unchecked for lack of DNA. The CDR3 length is 16 residues. Germline V gene data show CDR1 as KGHDR and CDR2 as SFDVKD. CDR3 residues: CATSDLLAGGTDTQYF.

This chain connects TRBV4-1 to TRBJ1-2. Germline lookup yields CDR1 MGHRA and CDR2 YSYEKL. The CDR3 loop spans 17 amino acids. The CDR3 here is CASSLGQIHDSGYGYTF.

Measured by frequency, this clonotype is medium-sized. The rearrangement uses TRBV7-9 and TRBJ1-2; absent DNA, TCRdb's TRBD1 call cannot be checked. Germline V gives CDR1 SEHNR, CDR2 FQNEAQ (reference sequence). The CDR3 spans 15 residues. The CDR3 region is CASSVVGDLNYGYTF.

V is TRBV7-9 and J is TRBJ1-2. CDR1 SEHNR and CDR2 FQNEAQ come from the germline V gene (reference sequence). This CDR3 contains 13 residues. The CDR3 spells CASSFAGKYGYTF.

The chain couples TRBV21-1 to TRBJ2-5; there is no DNA to check the TCRdb D call of TRBD2. TRBV21-1 represents a pseudogene. The CDR3 has 17 residues. CDR3 region: CASSKGGVPAGVETQYF.

The CDR3 loop reads CASSDSRASYEQYF. This chain joins TRBV27 and TRBJ2-7; no DNA is available, so the TRBD1 call from TCRdb remains unchecked. The germline CDR1 and CDR2 sequences are MNHEY and SMNVEV (reference sequence). The CDR3 runs to 14 residues.

This clonotype shows up as medium-sized (0.01 to 0.1%) by frequency. The rearrangement links TRBV5-5 to TRBJ2-7; TCRdb selects TRBD2, and the lack of DNA leaves this call unchecked. Germline CDR1 and CDR2: SGHKS and YYEKEE (reference sequence). The CDR3 length is 14 residues. The CDR3: CASSISGRAIEQYF.

By frequency, this clonotype is medium-sized. The chain uses TRBV6-5 and TRBJ2-2; with no DNA, the TCRdb D assignment of TRBD2 cannot be verified. Germline loops: CDR1 MNHEY, CDR2 SVGAGI. This CDR3 has 16 amino acids. CDR3 loop: CASSLGLALNTGELFF.

The rearrangement joins TRBV7-2 to TRBJ2-7. The CDR3 has 13 residues. Germline V gene data show CDR1 as SGHTA and CDR2 as FQGNSA. CDR3: CASSLAGSYEQYF.

This clonotype is called medium-sized based on its frequency. The J gene is TRBJ1-2, the V gene TRBV19; no DNA is available, so the TRBD1 call from TCRdb remains unchecked. The CDR3 spans 15 residues. Germline CDR1 is LNHDA and CDR2 is SQIVND (reference sequence). The CDR3 sequence: CASHNRDRGGHGYTF.

Judged by frequency, this clonotype is medium-sized. The genes are TRBV30 and TRBJ2-7. This CDR3 comprises 13 residues. The V gene's germline CDR1 is GTSNPN and CDR2 SVGIG (reference sequence). The CDR3 sequence is CACRQGAPYEQYF.

In terms of frequency, this clonotype is medium-sized (0.01 to 0.1%). This rearrangement joins TRBV27 to TRBJ2-1; TCRdb returns TRBD1, unconfirmable since there is no DNA. Germline lookup yields CDR1 MNHEY and CDR2 SMNVEV (reference sequence). This CDR3 comprises 16 residues. CDR3 sequence reads: CASSHSQGADWVEQFF.

V and J are TRBV14 and TRBJ1-3. This CDR3 spans 16 amino acids. CDR1 SGHDN and CDR2 FVKESK come from the germline V gene. CDR3 sequence reads: CASSPDGRPSGNTIYF.

The genes are TRBV6-5 and TRBJ2-1. The V gene's germline CDR1 is MNHEY and CDR2 SVGAGI. The CDR3 is 13 residues long. The CDR3 is CASSSATYNEQFF.

This clonotype is labeled medium-sized (0.01 to 0.1%) based on frequency. The V and J genes are TRBV5-6 and TRBJ2-7. CDR1 is SGHDT, CDR2 YYEEEE, per germline. The CDR3 runs to 14 residues. CDR3 sequence reads: CASSLVGSSYEQYF.

This rearrangement joins TRBV28 to TRBJ2-1; TCRdb returns TRBD2, unconfirmable since there is no DNA. Germline V gene sequence: CDR1 MDHEN, CDR2 SYDVKM. The CDR3 spans 17 residues. CDR3 protein: CASSLSPLAGKYNEQFF. Using reference TRBV28 and TRBJ2-1 for the parts outside the CDR3, the full variable domain is DVKVTQSSRYLVKRTGEKVFLECVQDMDHENMFWYRQDPGLGLRLIYFSYDVKMKEKGDIPEGYSVSREKKERFSLILESASTNQTSMYLCASSLSPLAGKYNEQFFGPGTRLTVL.

The chain employs TRBV21-1 and TRBJ1-5; TCRdb's assignment of TRBD1 cannot be checked, as there is no DNA. TRBV21-1 counts as a pseudogene. The CDR3 has 14 amino acids. The CDR3 sequence: CASSRDRGFQPQHF.

The J gene is TRBJ2-7, the V gene TRBV4-3; TCRdb picks TRBD2, but there is no DNA to check that call. The CDR3 loop spans 16 amino acids. The germline CDR1 and CDR2 sequences are LGHNA and YSLEER. Here the CDR3 reads CASSQAVVGPSYEQYF.

This clonotype is identified as medium-sized (0.01 to 0.1%) from frequency. This sequence joins TRBV12-3 or TRBV12-4 and TRBJ1-5; without DNA, the TCRdb call of TRBD1 cannot be checked. The CDR3 covers 15 residues. The CDR3 here is CASSFPSGVGQPQHF.

This clonotype is called medium-sized (0.01 to 0.1%) based on its frequency. V gene TRBV5-1 combines with J gene TRBJ2-7; TCRdb's assignment of TRBD1 cannot be checked, as there is no DNA. CDR1 and CDR2 from the germline V gene are SGHRS and YFSETQ. The CDR3 totals 15 residues. This CDR3 is CASSLTSGQGYEQYF.

This clonotype ranks as hyperexpanded in terms of frequency. Here the CDR3 reads CASSADRGHEQYF. The gene calls are TRBV13 and TRBJ2-7; checking the TCRdb D call of TRBD1 is not possible without DNA. Germline-derived CDR1 and CDR2 are PRHDT and FYEKMQ (reference sequence). The CDR3 consists of 13 residues.